This T cell receptor beta chain was profiled in a study of shared clonotypes between healthy human individuals. Study-level background: Every donor yielded three CD4 naive, three CD4 memory, two CD8 naive and one CD8 memory plate. Study-wide points: In several donors, approximately 5% of naive CD4 clonotypes appeared in common.

A word on this clone: The antigen is not known.

It was CD45RO-negative cells, positively selected for CCR7, that made up naive CD8 cells, with terminally differentiated effector memory CD45RA+ cells excluded. Adult Caucasians living in Nashville, Tennessee made up all of the donors. Generated by immunoSEQ multiplex PCR, the TCRdb table keeps only in-frame clones and is missing some. Among about 550,000 clones, roughly 96% were seen once, and the ten largest hold less than 0.13%. The sample comprised naive CD8+ T cells sorted from blood. The clonotype originates from a woman under 40 in good health.

CDR3 nucleotides: TGTGCCAGCAGCTCGGAGCGGGGGCTCTACAATGAGCAGTTCTTC. It yields the protein CASSSERGLYNEQFF. J is TRBJ2-1 and V is TRBV7-8; 8 nucleotides align to TRBD2. The germline CDR1 and CDR2 sequences are SGHVS and FQNEAQ. There are 15 residues in the CDR3. After removal of 4 bases from V and 3 bases from J, the junction contained 5 bases not matched to a gene.